The clone carrying this T cell receptor beta chain has ten or more counts. Its antigen is unknown. The CDR3 is made up of 13 amino acids. From germline, CDR1 is SGHVS and CDR2 FQNEAQ. Between the trimmed V and J ends, which lost 5 bases and 2 bases, there was a span of 9 bases. The data belong to a study of post-analysis software for immune sequencing data. Study-wide findings and caveats: Significantly decreased normalized Chao1 diversity was recorded for multiple sclerosis patients relative to controls. Patients used several TRBV segments, including TRBV5-6, TRBV5-1 and TRBV20-1, more often than controls.

Incorporated into the TCR beta cDNA libraries were unique molecular identifiers, which served to reduce PCR and sequencing biases. TCRdb re-derived calls from the PCR reads in MiXCR, one entry per CDR3 protein. The table shows some 690,000 distinct CDR3 sequences, with roughly three fifths occurring only once. The clonotype was recovered from a girl aged 2-9 years with multiple sclerosis. Sequencing was performed on blood. The chain uses TRBV7-8 and TRBJ2-5, with D possibly being TRBD1 (6 bases). This CDR3 reads CASSSGQQETQYF. The CDR3 DNA follows: TGTGCCAGCAGCAGCGGACAGCAAGAGACCCAGTACTTC.